This T cell receptor (beta chain) was captured by sequencing in a study of blood T cells in healthy people across ages. In this sample, this clonotype turned up many times. Researchers isolated at least 7 million PBMCs per sample. A J-beta primer mix and a sample-barcoded 5' primer were used in a second PCR of roughly 6 to 12 cycles. TCRdb itself ran the 5' RACE reads through MiXCR, one entry per CDR3 protein. Here the sample spans about 720,000 distinct CDR3 sequences, roughly 25% being singletons. CDR1 is MDHEN, CDR2 SYDVKM, per germline. V lost 5 bases and J lost 6, with 12 bases in between. The CDR3 spans 13 residues. These data were likewise used in another study, on T cells of mothers and their children. As that report states: Amplification in the second PCR used the M1S primer, which added sample barcodes and 2-4 random nucleotides. Maternal samples each gave over 8.5 million TCR beta CDR3 reads, and child samples approximately 2.8 million each.

Sequenced: blood. The sequence was collected from a boy aged 5-17 years in good health. This chain uses TRBV28 with TRBJ2-3; D may match TRBD1 or TRBD2 (5 bases each). CDR3 protein: CASSTGTADTQYF. The CDR3 DNA is TGTGCCAGCAGTACCGGGACCGCGGATACGCAGTATTTT.